The following is a T cell receptor (beta chain) sequence with its context. Its cognate antigen is unknown. This may come from a read error, since a much larger clone is one base off. This specimen comes from a study of blood T cells in healthy people across ages. Together with a sample-barcoded 5' primer, a J-beta primer mix was included in a second PCR lasting about 7 to 12 cycles. Through a template-switch adaptor with 12 random nucleotides, each cDNA molecule received a tag. TCRdb re-called the 5' RACE reads through MiXCR, storing one row per CDR3 protein. Of about 1 million distinct CDR3 sequences in the sample, under 55% were seen once. Healthy Caucasian individuals from Russia aged roughly 6 to 90 served as donors. Looked up from germline, CDR1 is SGHRS and CDR2 is YFSETQ. The CDR3 totals 14 residues. V was clipped by 7 bases and J by 2 bases, with 16 bases between them. Points from the study as a whole: Roughly linear declines in TCR beta diversity per million T cells occurred with age. Naive CD4+ cells and diversity were both higher in long-lived donors than in aged donors.

The chain employs TRBV5-1 and TRBJ2-7, with D possibly being TRBD1 (6 bases). Material for sequencing was blood. The source is a woman aged 55-70 years in good health. The CDR3 protein is CASCTAGTTYEQYF. For the CDR3, the DNA is TGCGCCAGCTGCACCGCCGGGACAACCTACGAGCAGTACTTC.